This entry features one T cell receptor (beta chain) sequence. Its antigen is as yet unknown. Germline V gene lookup returns CDR1 SGHVS and CDR2 FNYEAQ. Trimming stripped 1 base from V and 4 bases from J, with 13 bases between. There are 15 residues in the CDR3. The data were taken from a study of T cell responses to AZD1222 COVID-19 vaccine. Notes on the study in general: Reportedly, nearly half the spike-specific TCRs target unmutated variant regions.

Libraries were prepared by immunoSEQ multiplex PCR; TCRdb keeps only in-frame clonotypes and omits some of them. The table includes 90,000 to 150,000 clones, approximately 90% detected once. V is TRBV7-6 and J is TRBJ1-1; D ambiguous. The specimen comprised peripheral blood, sampled on day 0 of AZD1222 vaccination. This TCR came from an adult in good health. This CDR3 is CASSLVSGVGTEAFF. CDR3 nucleotide sequence: TGTGCCAGCAGCTTAGTTTCGGGAGTAGGCACTGAAGCTTTCTTT.